A single sample is the source of the 8 T cell receptor beta chains below, sequenced in a study of T cells after yellow fever vaccination. MiXCR, applied by TCRdb to the 5' RACE reads, yields one record per CDR3 protein. The sample has about 130,000 distinct CDR3 sequences; 7.5% to 10% are singletons. Sequenced here: CD8+ T cells sorted from PBMCs, sampled on the day of the yellow fever booster vaccination. All receptors come from a man aged 18 to 29 who received the YFV17D yellow fever vaccine.

V and J are TRBV3-1 and TRBJ1-5; D is uncertain. The germline gives CDR1 LGHDT, CDR2 YNNKEL (reference sequence). V was clipped by 3 bases and J by 4 bases, with 10 bases between them. This CDR3 has 14 residues. CDR3 protein: CASSHGIGNQPQHF. CDR3 sequence (DNA): TGTGCCAGCAGCCATGGGATCGGAAATCAGCCCCAGCATTTT.

The genes are TRBV5-1 and TRBJ2-1; D unresolved. V was clipped by 1 base and J by 5 bases, with 10 bases between them. From germline, CDR1 is SGHRS and CDR2 YFSETQ. The CDR3 is 14 amino acids. The CDR3 region has the DNA TGCGCCAGCAGCTTGTACACAGCACACAATGAGCAGTTCTTC. Its translation: CASSLYTAHNEQFF.

This clonotype was seen at least ten times. This chain connects TRBV6-5 to TRBJ1-5; D uncertain. Germline-derived CDR1 and CDR2 are MNHEY and SVGAGI. The CDR3 is 14 amino acids. Trimming left V 3 bases short and J 4 bases short, with 10 bases between. Here the CDR3 reads CASSYLAGNQPQHF. The CDR3 DNA reads TGTGCCAGCAGTTATCTAGCCGGGAATCAGCCCCAGCATTTT.

The J gene is TRBJ1-5, the V gene TRBV6-2 or TRBV6-3, with a weak D call TRBD1 (6 bases). There are 16 residues in the CDR3. V gave up 2 bases and J gave up 0 bases, with 11 bases separating them. Germline V gene sequence: CDR1 MNHEY, CDR2 SVGEGT. CDR3 protein: CASSYPDSYSNQPQHF. The CDR3 region has the DNA TGTGCCAGCAGTTACCCGGACAGTTATAGCAATCAGCCCCAGCATTTT.

This clonotype came up a few times. The chain links TRBV7-2 to TRBJ2-4; weak D call: TRBD2 (5 bases). The CDR3 sequence is 15 residues long. V lost 0 bases and J lost 3, with 9 bases in between. Germline V gene sequence: CDR1 SGHTA, CDR2 FQGNSA. CDR3 DNA: TGTGCCAGCAGCTTAGCTGGCGGGTTCAAAAACATTCAGTACTTC. Translating it yields CASSLAGGFKNIQYF.

This clonotype has a handful of counts. The chain employs TRBV27 and TRBJ1-1; tentatively, D is TRBD1 (5 bases). Germline-derived CDR1 and CDR2 are MNHEY and SMNVEV (reference sequence). The length of the CDR3 is 16 residues. Trimming shortened V by 8 bases and J by 0 bases, and 19 bases separated the two germline ends. CDR3 in amino acids: CASAIGGPGMNTEAFF. CDR3 sequence (DNA): TGTGCCAGCGCGATCGGGGGACCAGGAATGAACACTGAAGCTTTCTTT.

CDR3 DNA sequence: TGTGCCAGCACTCCGGACGGATCTGGAAACACCATATATTTT. Its translation: CASTPDGSGNTIYF. The chain has TRBV6-5 and TRBJ1-3; D is uncertain. Germline CDR1 and CDR2: MNHEY and SVGAGI. With 7 bases removed from V and 1 base from J, the gap between germline ends came to 11 bases. The CDR3 is 14 amino acids.

This clonotype was seen only a few times. This CDR3 is CASSGLRQRDTQYF. As DNA, the CDR3 is TGTGCCAGCAGTGGACTTCGCCAGAGGGATACGCAGTATTTT. V and J are TRBV2 and TRBJ2-3; D remains ambiguous. V lost 4 bases, J lost 6 bases, and 14 bases lay in between. CDR3 size: 14 residues. Germline CDR1 reads SNHLY; CDR2 reads FYNNEI.